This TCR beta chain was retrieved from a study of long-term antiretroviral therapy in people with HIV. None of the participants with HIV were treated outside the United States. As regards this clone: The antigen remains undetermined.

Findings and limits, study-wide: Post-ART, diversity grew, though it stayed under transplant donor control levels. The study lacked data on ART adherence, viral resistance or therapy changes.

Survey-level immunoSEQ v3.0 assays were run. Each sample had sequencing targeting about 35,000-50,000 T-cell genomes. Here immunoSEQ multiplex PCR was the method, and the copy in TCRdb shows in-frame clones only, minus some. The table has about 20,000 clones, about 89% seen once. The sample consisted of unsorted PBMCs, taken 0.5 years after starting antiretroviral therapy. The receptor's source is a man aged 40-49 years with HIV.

The CDR3 reads CASSMGQGAQPQHF. CDR3 coding DNA: TGTGCCAGCAGCATGGGACAGGGAGCCCAGCCCCAGCATTTT. The rearrangement links TRBV5-5 to TRBJ1-5, with 9 bases identical to TRBD1. The CDR3 totals 14 residues. Germline CDR1 reads SGHKS; CDR2 reads YYEKEE (reference sequence). J lost 7 bases, V lost 4 bases, and 6 bases had no gene match.